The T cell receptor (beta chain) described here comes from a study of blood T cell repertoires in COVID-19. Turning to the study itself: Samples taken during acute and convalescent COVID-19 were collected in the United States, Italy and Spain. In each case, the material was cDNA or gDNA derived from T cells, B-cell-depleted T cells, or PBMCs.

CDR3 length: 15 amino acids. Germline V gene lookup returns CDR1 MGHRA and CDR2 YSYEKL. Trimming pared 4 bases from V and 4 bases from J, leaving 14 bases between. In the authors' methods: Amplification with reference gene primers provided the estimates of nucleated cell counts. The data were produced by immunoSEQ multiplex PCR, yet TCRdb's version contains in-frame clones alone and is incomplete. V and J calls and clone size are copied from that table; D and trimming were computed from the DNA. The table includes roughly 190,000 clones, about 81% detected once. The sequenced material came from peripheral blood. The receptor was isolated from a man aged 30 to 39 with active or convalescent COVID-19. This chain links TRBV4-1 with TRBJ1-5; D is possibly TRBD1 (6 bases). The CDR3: CASSPWTAENQPQHF. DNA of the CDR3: TGCGCCAGCAGCCCATGGACAGCTGAGAATCAGCCCCAGCATTTT.